This TCR beta chain comes out of a study of blood T cell repertoires in COVID-19. Authors' processing steps: Reference gene primer amplification gave nucleated cell count estimates. Assay used: immunoSEQ multiplex PCR; TCRdb lists only in-frame clones, some missing. From that table come the V and J calls and clone size; the DNA was used to work out D and trimming. The sample lists roughly 200,000 clones, approximately 80% occurring once. The CDR3 runs to 19 residues. The germline V gene has CDR1 SGDLS and CDR2 YYNGEE. V gave up 3 bases and J gave up 4 bases, with 28 bases separating them. The clonotype comes from a human donor in a cohort sampled during active COVID-19. The rearrangement links TRBV9 to TRBJ2-5; perhaps TRBD2 as D (6 bases). What was sequenced was peripheral blood. CDR3 DNA sequence: TGTGCCAGCAGCGCTATAGTCGCCGATTGGGGGGTTATGCGAGAGACCCAGTACTTC. Residues: CASSAIVADWGVMRETQYF.